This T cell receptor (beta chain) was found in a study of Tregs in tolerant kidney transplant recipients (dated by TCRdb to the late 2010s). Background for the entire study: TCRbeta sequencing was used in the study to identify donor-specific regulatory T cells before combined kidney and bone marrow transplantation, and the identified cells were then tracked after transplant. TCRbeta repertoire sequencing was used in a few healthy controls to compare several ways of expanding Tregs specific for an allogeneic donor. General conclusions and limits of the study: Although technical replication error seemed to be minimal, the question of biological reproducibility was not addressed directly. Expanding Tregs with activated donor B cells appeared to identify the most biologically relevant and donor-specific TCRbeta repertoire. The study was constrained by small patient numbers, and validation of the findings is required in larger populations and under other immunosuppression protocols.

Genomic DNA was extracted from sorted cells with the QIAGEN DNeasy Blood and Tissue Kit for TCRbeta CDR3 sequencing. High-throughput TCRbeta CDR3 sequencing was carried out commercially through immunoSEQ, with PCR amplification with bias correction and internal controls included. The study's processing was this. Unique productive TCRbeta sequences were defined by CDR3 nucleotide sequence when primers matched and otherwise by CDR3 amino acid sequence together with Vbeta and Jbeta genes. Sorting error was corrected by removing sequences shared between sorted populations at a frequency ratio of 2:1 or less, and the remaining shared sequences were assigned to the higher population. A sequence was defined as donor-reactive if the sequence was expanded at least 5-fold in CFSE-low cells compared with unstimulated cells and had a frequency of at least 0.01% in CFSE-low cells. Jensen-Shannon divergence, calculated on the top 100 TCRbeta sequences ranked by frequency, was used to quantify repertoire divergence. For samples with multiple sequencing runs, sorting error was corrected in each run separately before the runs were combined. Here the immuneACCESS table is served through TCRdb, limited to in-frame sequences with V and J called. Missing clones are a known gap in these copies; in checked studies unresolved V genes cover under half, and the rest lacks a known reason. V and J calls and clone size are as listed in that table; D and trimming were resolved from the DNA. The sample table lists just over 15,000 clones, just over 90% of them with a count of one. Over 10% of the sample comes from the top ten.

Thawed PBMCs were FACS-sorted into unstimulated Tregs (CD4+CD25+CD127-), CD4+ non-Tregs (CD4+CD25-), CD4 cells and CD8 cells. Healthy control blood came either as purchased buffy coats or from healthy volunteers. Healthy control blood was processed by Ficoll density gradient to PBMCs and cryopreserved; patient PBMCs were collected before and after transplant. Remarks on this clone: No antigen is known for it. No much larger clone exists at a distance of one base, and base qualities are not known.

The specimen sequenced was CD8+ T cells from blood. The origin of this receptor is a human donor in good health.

The bases are TGTGCCAGCAGCGTAGGGGGGGATTTCCCCTCGAGGACCGGGGAGCTGTTTTTT. Its protein reads: CASSVGGDFPSRTGELFF. The chain links TRBV9 with TRBJ2-2, and perhaps TRBD2 as D gene, on 6 matching bases. Via the germline V gene, CDR1 is SGDLS and CDR2 YYNGEE. Spanning cysteine to phenylalanine, the CDR3 consists of 18 amino acids. The entry retains the CDR3 DNA only, 54 bases that are in frame from base 1. Cut back by 0 bases and 5 bases, the V and J ends lie 20 bases apart.